The sequence of this T cell receptor (beta chain) was determined in a study of cytomegalovirus exposure and HLA in healthy donors. Across the study: Ancestry clustering placed roughly four fifths of under 450 genotyped donors in the Caucasian-associated cluster. Study outcomes and limitations: Apparent HLA restriction characterized most CMV-associated TCR beta chains in a later analysis.

Turning to this clone: As yet, its antigen is unknown.

Germline assignment: CDR1 LNHDA and CDR2 SQIVND (reference sequence). The V end lost 1 base, the J end lost 5 bases, and 11 bases lay between the germline ends. The CDR3 is 15 residues long. The study ran its PCR with 60 Vbeta and 13 Jbeta primers. Produced via immunoSEQ multiplex PCR; TCRdb's table is partial and in-frame only. The data show over 35,000 clones, about 60% seen once. V is TRBV19 and J is TRBJ2-2; possibly TRBD1 for D (5 bases). Material: PBMCs. The TCR originated in a human donor in good health. The CDR3 DNA sequence: TGTGCCAGTAGTATAGTTCACAGGCGGACCGGGGAGCTGTTTTTT. Its protein is CASSIVHRRTGELFF.